The 16 T cell receptor beta chains reported below all come from one sample, sequenced in a study of blood T cell repertoires in COVID-19. Repertoires were generated with immunoSEQ multiplex PCR, while TCRdb's copy carries only in-frame clones and drops some. The sample holds about 210,000 clones, 87% seen once. The sequenced sample consisted of PBMCs or T cells enriched from blood (not recorded which). Receptors originate from a man younger than 35 with acute COVID-19.

The chain joins TRBV9 to TRBJ1-3; 10 bases align to TRBD1. The CDR3 has 16 amino acids. V gave up 4 bases and J gave up 0 bases; unmatched junction bases: 4. The germline gives CDR1 SGDLS, CDR2 YYNGEE. The CDR3 is CASSPGQGSSGNTIYF. The CDR3 region has the DNA TGTGCCAGCAGCCCGGGACAGGGGTCCTCTGGAAACACCATATATTTT.

J is TRBJ2-3 and V is TRBV28; TRBD2 matches at 9 bases. This CDR3 has 20 residues. V shed 6 bases and J 1 base; nucleotides not matched to a gene: 20. The germline CDR1 and CDR2 sequences are MDHEN and SYDVKM. The CDR3: CASSGVGGASGAPGTDTQYF. CDR3 bases: TGTGCCAGCAGCGGAGTCGGGGGGGCTAGCGGGGCCCCTGGCACAGATACGCAGTATTTT.

This clone was seen only once. The rearrangement joins TRBV29-1 to TRBJ2-7; TRBD2 matches 12 bases. The CDR3 is made up of 15 amino acids. Germline V gene data show CDR1 as SQVTM and CDR2 as ANQGSEA. Trimming at V came to 0 bases and at J to 13 bases, leaving 13 bases not matched to a gene. CDR3 sequence: CSVEERLASGRGRYF. The CDR3 nucleotides are TGCAGCGTTGAAGAAAGATTGGCTAGCGGGAGGGGCCGCTACTTC.

This clone was observed once. The rearrangement links TRBV27 to TRBJ1-1; D is unresolved. Trimming cost V 6 bases and J 1 base, with 12 bases left between them. The CDR3 is made up of 14 amino acids. CDR1 and CDR2 (germline): MNHEY, SMNVEV (reference sequence). CDR3 nucleotides: TGTGCCAGCAGATATCAGGAGGGGAACACTGAAGCTTTCTTT. As protein: CASRYQEGNTEAFF.

J is TRBJ2-1 and V is TRBV3-1 (or the pseudogene TRBV3-2); D remains unclear. The V gene's germline CDR1 is LGHDT and CDR2 YNNKEL (reference sequence). The CDR3 covers 14 residues. V gave up 5 bases and J gave up 2 bases, with 10 bases separating them. CDR3: CASSDTVAYNEQFF. As DNA, the CDR3 is TGTGCCAGCAGCGATACGGTGGCCTACAATGAGCAGTTCTTC.

The chain is built from TRBV28 and TRBJ1-2, with 9 bases matching TRBD1. The CDR3 has 17 residues. CDR1 is MDHEN and CDR2 is SYDVKM in the germline V gene. V trimming: 2 bases; J trimming: 6 bases; junction bases outside the gene matches: 13. The DNA of the CDR3 is TGTGCCAGCAGTTTAGTTGGGACAGGGTATCAAGTAGATGGCTACACCTTC. Translation gives CASSLVGTGYQVDGYTF.

This clone occurred a few times. The CDR3 nucleotides read TGTGCCAGCAGTCCCCGGGACAGTTACACTGAAGCTTTCTTT. This sequence encodes CASSPRDSYTEAFF. The rearrangement joins TRBV6-2 or TRBV6-3 to TRBJ1-1; 7 bases map to TRBD1. After removal of 5 bases from V and 3 bases from J, the junction contained 6 bases not matched to a gene. This CDR3 contains 14 residues. Looked up from germline, CDR1 is MNHEY and CDR2 is SVGEGT.

The V call is TRBV7-2, the J call TRBJ1-1; D might be TRBD1 (6 bases). This CDR3 contains 14 residues. Per germline, CDR1 SGHTA and CDR2 FQGNSA. The V gene lost 4 bases and the J gene lost 0 bases, with 9 bases spanning the gap. The CDR3 sequence: CASSWGHLNTEAFF. Written as DNA, the CDR3 is TGTGCCAGCAGCTGGGGACACTTGAACACTGAAGCTTTCTTT.

The rearrangement uses TRBV28 and TRBJ1-1; D call uncertain. Germline lookup yields CDR1 MDHEN and CDR2 SYDVKM. Trimming removed 1 base from V and 1 base from J, with 4 bases in between. CDR3 length equals 13 residues. The CDR3 here is CASSLFKNTEAFF. CDR3 in DNA: TGTGCCAGCAGTTTATTTAAGAACACTGAAGCTTTCTTT.

The V gene is TRBV6-5, the J gene TRBJ1-2; TRBD1 might be the D (5 bases). CDR3 length: 14 amino acids. The germline CDR1 and CDR2 sequences are MNHEY and SVGAGI. V was clipped by 5 bases and J by 7 bases, with 17 bases between them. CDR3: CASSPQDTMGGYTF. Written as DNA, the CDR3 is TGTGCCAGCAGTCCACAGGATACTATGGGTGGCTACACCTTC.

The chain uses TRBV11-3 and TRBJ2-3, with D maybe TRBD2 (5 bases). This CDR3 has 14 amino acids. V shed 5 bases and J shed 2 bases, with 11 bases lying between them. Germline CDR1 reads SGHNT; CDR2 reads YENEEA. For the CDR3, the DNA is TGTGCCAGCAGCCCCAGAGGGAACACAGATACGCAGTATTTT. It codes for CASSPRGNTDTQYF.

The J gene is TRBJ2-6, the V gene TRBV6-6; D unresolved. This CDR3 contains 15 residues. V lost 0 bases, J lost 1 base, and 4 bases lay in between. CDR1 is MNHNY, CDR2 SVGAGI, per germline (reference sequence). The CDR3 region is CASSYSESGANVLTF. CDR3 in DNA: TGTGCCAGCAGTTACTCGGAGTCTGGGGCCAACGTCCTGACTTTC.

CDR3: CASRKAGGVYGYTF. DNA of the CDR3: TGTGCCAGCAGGAAGGCAGGGGGCGTCTATGGCTACACCTTC. This chain connects TRBV27 to TRBJ1-2; 8 bases agree with TRBD1. The CDR3 runs 14 residues. J gave up 4 bases and V 6 bases, and 7 bases lay outside the gene matches. Looked up from germline, CDR1 is MNHEY and CDR2 is SMNVEV (reference sequence).

CDR3 protein: CASSPGTGGQPQHF. DNA for the CDR3: TGTGCCAGCAGCCCAGGGACAGGGGGCCAGCCCCAGCATTTT. This chain connects TRBV7-9 to TRBJ1-5; TRBD1 matches 12 bases. The trim removed 5 bases at V and 7 bases at J, leaving 3 bases unmatched. This CDR3 has 14 amino acids. From germline, CDR1 is SEHNR and CDR2 FQNEAQ (reference sequence).

V gene TRBV5-4 combines with J gene TRBJ1-2; D uncertain. This CDR3 contains 14 residues. From germline, CDR1 is SGHNT and CDR2 YYREEE (reference sequence). V was cut by 4 bases and J by 3 bases, with 13 bases left in between. In DNA form, the CDR3 reads TGTGCCAGCAGCCACGGCGAGGGTTACTATGGCTACACCTTC. It yields the protein CASSHGEGYYGYTF.

The chain has TRBV11-2 and TRBJ1-2, with 10 bases aligning to TRBD1. Germline V gene data show CDR1 as SGHAT and CDR2 as FQNNGV. The CDR3 runs to 15 residues. The V segment lost 4 bases and the J segment 6 bases; nucleotides outside the gene matches: 8. The CDR3 loop reads CASSSPGQGTDGYTF. The CDR3 DNA is TGTGCCAGCAGCTCACCGGGACAGGGGACCGATGGCTACACCTTC. Together with reference TRBV11-2 and TRBJ1-2, the CDR3 gives the full variable domain: EAGVAQSPRYKIIEKRQSVAFWCNPISGHATLYWYQQILGQGPKLLIQFQNNGVVDDSQLPKDRFSAERLKGVDSTLKIQPAKLEDSAVYLCASSSPGQGTDGYTFGSGTRLTVV.